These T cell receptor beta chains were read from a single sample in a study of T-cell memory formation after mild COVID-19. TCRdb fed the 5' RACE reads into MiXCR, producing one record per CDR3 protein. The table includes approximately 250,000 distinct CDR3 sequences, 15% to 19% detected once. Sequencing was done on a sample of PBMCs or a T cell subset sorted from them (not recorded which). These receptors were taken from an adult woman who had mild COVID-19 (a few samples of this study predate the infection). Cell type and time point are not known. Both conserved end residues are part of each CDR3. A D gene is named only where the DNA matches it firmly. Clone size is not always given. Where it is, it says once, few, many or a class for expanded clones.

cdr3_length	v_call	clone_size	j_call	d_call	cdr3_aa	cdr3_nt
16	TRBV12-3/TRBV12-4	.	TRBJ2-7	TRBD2	CASSLLGRGNLYEQYF	TGTGCCAGCAGTTTATTAGGGCGGGGGAACCTCTACGAGCAGTACTTC
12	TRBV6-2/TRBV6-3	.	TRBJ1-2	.	CASSYLRLGYTF	TGTGCCAGCAGTTACCTCAGACTTGGCTACACCTTC
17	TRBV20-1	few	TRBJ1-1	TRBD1	CSASQALGTGGNTEAFF	TGCAGTGCTAGCCAAGCCTTAGGGACAGGCGGGAACACTGAAGCTTTCTTT
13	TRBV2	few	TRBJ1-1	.	CATRAGMNTEAFF	TGTGCCACCCGGGCAGGGATGAACACTGAAGCTTTCTTT
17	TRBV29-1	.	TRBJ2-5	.	CSVEDLAAVGSEGTQYF	TGCAGCGTTGAAGATCTGGCTGCGGTGGGATCCGAGGGGACCCAGTACTTC
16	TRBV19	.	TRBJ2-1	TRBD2	CASSKSETSGGARQFF	TGTGCCAGTAGTAAATCAGAGACTAGCGGGGGGGCCCGGCAGTTCTTC
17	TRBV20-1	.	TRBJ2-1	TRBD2	CSASGHSGRGPYNEQFF	TGCAGTGCTAGCGGCCATAGCGGGAGAGGTCCCTACAATGAGCAGTTCTTC
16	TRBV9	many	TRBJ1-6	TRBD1	CASSPRGQGGESPLHF	TGTGCCAGCAGCCCTCGGGGACAGGGGGGCGAATCACCCCTCCACTTT
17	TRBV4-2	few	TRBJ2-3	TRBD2	CASSQSGTSGGTDTQYF	TGTGCCAGCAGCCAAAGCGGGACTAGCGGAGGCACAGATACGCAGTATTTT
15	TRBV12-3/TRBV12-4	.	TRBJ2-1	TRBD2	CASSLRGRAANEQFF	TGTGCCAGCAGTTTACGGGGGAGGGCCGCCAATGAGCAGTTCTTC
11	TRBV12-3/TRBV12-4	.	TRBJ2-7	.	CASSGDATLYF	TGTGCCAGCAGTGGGGACGCCACGTTGTACTTC
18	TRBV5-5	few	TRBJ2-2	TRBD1	CASSLGAGGPSNTGELFF	TGTGCCAGCAGCCTGGGGGCAGGGGGCCCTTCGAACACCGGGGAGCTGTTTTTT
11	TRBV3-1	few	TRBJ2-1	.	CASSQWNEQFF	TGTGCCAGCAGCCAATGGAATGAGCAGTTCTTC
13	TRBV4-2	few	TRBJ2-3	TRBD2	CASSHERENTQYF	TGTGCCAGCAGCCACGAGCGGGAGAATACGCAGTATTTT
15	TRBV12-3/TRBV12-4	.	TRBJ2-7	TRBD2	CASSPSLAGAYEQYF	TGTGCCAGCAGTCCCTCACTAGCGGGAGCCTACGAGCAGTACTTC
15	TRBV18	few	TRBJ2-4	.	CASSRDVVAKNIQYF	TGTGCCAGCTCCAGGGACGTCGTAGCCAAAAACATTCAGTACTTC
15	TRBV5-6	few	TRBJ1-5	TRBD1	CASSHGTGKNQPQHF	TGTGCCAGCAGTCACGGGACAGGCAAGAATCAGCCCCAGCATTTT